The 2 T cell receptor beta chains presented below share a single source sample, sequenced in a study of Graves' ophthalmopathy and Graves' hyperthyroidism. Amplifying from RNA transcripts, the study obtained TCR beta CDR3 regions. HTBI primers were employed in first-round RT-PCR, then a second-round multiplex PCR followed. Using its own MiXCR run on the multiplex PCR reads, TCRdb lists one record per CDR3 protein. The top ten clones hold 35% to 55% of a sample with almost 750,000 distinct CDR3 sequences, 40% of them seen once. The specimen was peripheral blood. Receptors were obtained from an adult man with Graves' ophthalmopathy.

The sample holds many counts of this clonotype. The CDR3 here is CASSAIGFSGYTF. CDR3 DNA: TGTGCCAGCAGTGCCATTGGGTTCTCTGGCTACACCTTC. This chain joins TRBV2 and TRBJ1-2; no definite D call. In germline, CDR1 is SNHLY, CDR2 FYNNEI. The CDR3 runs to 13 residues. The V end lost 4 bases, the J end lost 7 bases, and 13 bases lay between the germline ends.

This chain links TRBV28 with TRBJ2-7, with 8 bases matching TRBD1. V was pared by 5 bases and J by 0 bases, with 6 bases of the junction left unmatched. In germline, CDR1 is MDHEN, CDR2 SYDVKM. The CDR3 is 15 amino acids. This CDR3 reads CASSPQDRVSYEQYF. CDR3 nucleotides: TGTGCCAGCAGTCCGCAGGACAGGGTCTCCTACGAGCAGTACTTC.